A single sample gave rise to the 12 T cell receptor beta chains below, sequenced in a study of CD8+ T cells in alopecia areata. Extraction of RNA preceded its reverse transcription into cDNA, which served as the sequencing template. Libraries were prepared by immunoSEQ multiplex PCR; TCRdb keeps only in-frame clonotypes and omits some of them. The data show about 160,000 clones, around 71% seen once. Treatment denoted: oral pan-JAK inhibitor, 5-10 mg twice daily. Sequenced here: CD4+ T cells sorted from blood, sampled at week 4, from a patient treated with tofacitinib. The source of these receptors is a human donor with alopecia areata.

This chain links TRBV11-2 with TRBJ1-1, with D uncertain. CDR3 size: 11 residues. Germline V gives CDR1 SGHAT, CDR2 FQNNGV. The germline V and J ends were trimmed by 2 bases and 2 bases, with 0 bases remaining between them. CDR3 sequence reads: CASSLNTEAFF. The CDR3 DNA sequence: TGTGCCAGCAGCTTAAACACTGAAGCTTTCTTT.

This clone was recorded only once. The V and J genes are TRBV30 and TRBJ2-2; 10 nucleotides match TRBD2. The CDR3 runs to 17 residues. The V and J ends lost 4 bases and 2 bases, in that order; junction bases with no gene match: 10. CDR1 GTSNPN and CDR2 SVGIG come from the germline V gene (reference sequence). The CDR3 nucleotides read TGTGCCTGGACCACCTTAGCGGGGGGAACAAACACCGGGGAGCTGTTTTTT. Protein sequence: CAWTTLAGGTNTGELFF.

This clone was seen just once. The rearrangement joins TRBV19 to TRBJ1-6; a weak D match, TRBD1 (6 bases). V lost 8 bases and J lost 8, with 19 bases in between. CDR1 is LNHDA, CDR2 SQIVND, per germline (reference sequence). The CDR3 contains 15 residues. The CDR3 sequence is CASRRGPVRDSPLHF. CDR3 sequence (DNA): TGTGCCAGTCGACGGGGGCCCGTGAGGGATTCACCCCTCCACTTT.

Only a few counts were recorded for this clone. CDR3 region: CSVEERGNPYEQYF. The CDR3 coding sequence is TGCAGCGTTGAAGAGAGAGGGAACCCCTACGAGCAGTACTTC. The chain employs TRBV29-1 and TRBJ2-7, with a possible D match to TRBD2 (5 bases). CDR1 and CDR2 from the germline V gene are SQVTM and ANQGSEA. V dropped 0 bases and J dropped 2 bases, with 11 bases sitting between them. The CDR3 consists of 14 residues.

This chain connects TRBV9 to TRBJ2-7; D remains ambiguous. Germline lookup yields CDR1 SGDLS and CDR2 YYNGEE. The CDR3 has 13 amino acids. Trimming cost V 2 bases and J 9 bases, with 15 bases left between them. This chain's CDR3 is CASSVGPGAVQYF. The CDR3 nucleotides are TGTGCCAGCAGCGTGGGTCCTGGTGCAGTGCAGTACTTC.

The V and J genes are TRBV2 and TRBJ2-3, with TRBD1 identical over 7 bases. This CDR3 spans 19 amino acids. V dropped 4 bases and J dropped 1; count of bases not matched to a gene: 17. From germline, CDR1 is SNHLY and CDR2 FYNNEI. CDR3 in amino acids: CASSVQQGPTLPGTDTQYF. In nucleotides, the CDR3 is TGTGCCAGCAGTGTACAACAGGGGCCAACATTACCCGGCACAGATACGCAGTATTTT.

The chain couples TRBV29-1 to TRBJ2-5; 9 bases are shared with TRBD2. The germline CDR1 and CDR2 sequences are SQVTM and ANQGSEA. The CDR3 loop spans 14 amino acids. V was clipped by 1 base and J by 4 bases; unmatched bases: 4. CDR3 protein: CSVEASSGVETQYF. CDR3 nucleotide sequence: TGCAGCGTTGAAGCGTCTAGCGGGGTAGAGACCCAGTACTTC.

The chain recombines TRBV5-6 with TRBJ1-5; unclear D gene. The CDR3 is made up of 14 amino acids. Trimming pared 2 bases from V and 0 bases from J, leaving 6 bases between. Germline CDR1 reads SGHDT; CDR2 reads YYEEEE. The chain's CDR3 is CASSFGHSNQPQHF. Written as DNA, the CDR3 is TGTGCCAGCAGCTTTGGTCATAGCAATCAGCCCCAGCATTTT. Based on the CDR3 plus reference TRBV5-6 and TRBJ1-5, the full variable domain is DAGVTQSPTHLIKTRGQQVTLRCSPKSGHDTVSWYQQALGQGPQFIFQYYEEEERQRGNFPDRFSGHQFPNYSSELNVNALLLGDSALYLCASSFGHSNQPQHFGDGTRLSIL.

The chain is built from TRBV10-3 and TRBJ2-7, with D maybe TRBD2 (6 bases). Trimming left V 3 bases short and J 9 bases short, with 12 bases between. This CDR3 contains 12 residues. Germline CDR1 ENHRY, CDR2 SYGVKD. For the CDR3, the DNA is TGTGCCATCAGTGATCTGGGGGGAGCGCAGTACTTC. Translating gives CAISDLGGAQYF.

The chain combines TRBV6-5 with TRBJ2-4, with D perhaps matching TRBD2 (6 bases). V dropped 6 bases and J dropped 11 bases, with 11 bases sitting between them. The germline CDR1 and CDR2 sequences are MNHEY and SVGAGI. The CDR3 has 11 amino acids. CDR3 amino acids: CASSPEGFQYF. CDR3 coding DNA: TGTGCCAGCAGCCCGGAGGGCTTTCAGTACTTC.

V and J are TRBV6-6 and TRBJ2-5; either TRBD1 or TRBD2 may fit D (5 bases each). The CDR3 is 15 residues long. Trimming pared 7 bases from V and 4 bases from J, leaving 19 bases between. The V gene's germline CDR1 is MNHNY and CDR2 SVGAGI (reference sequence). The CDR3 sequence: CASIEGWLGGETQYF. CDR3 in DNA: TGTGCCAGCATCGAAGGCTGGCTTGGGGGAGAGACCCAGTACTTC.

The genes are TRBV7-4 and TRBJ2-3, with 8 bases that match TRBD1. Germline V gene data show CDR1 as SGHVT and CDR2 as SQSDAQ. The CDR3 sequence is 18 residues long. V dropped 1 base and J dropped 1; count of bases not matched to a gene: 10. The CDR3 bases are TGTGCCAGCAGCTTAGAGGACAGGGAAAGAACAGGCACAGATACGCAGTATTTT. Translation gives CASSLEDRERTGTDTQYF. Full variable domain (remainder filled in from reference TRBV7-4 and TRBJ2-3): GAGVSQSPRYKVAKRGRDVALRCDSISGHVTLYWYRQTLGQGSEVLTYSQSDAQRDKSGRPSGRFSAERPERSVSTLKIQRTEQGDSAVYLCASSLEDRERTGTDTQYFGPGTRLTVL.